This T cell receptor beta chain comes out of a study of early T cells in non-severe SARS-CoV-2 infection. The wider study: The sequenced material was bulk RNA from unsorted whole blood, and its chains were unpaired. General study points: There was a bias toward anti-spike CD8 responses in VDJdb matching, which missed private and CD4 specificities.

Notes on this clonotype: Its antigen is still unknown.

The CDR3 spans 13 residues. Germline CDR1 reads SQVTM; CDR2 reads ANQGSEA. V was cut by 4 bases and J by 1 base, with 10 bases left in between. cDNA molecules, individually, were tagged with unique molecular identifiers. TCRdb analysed the 5' RACE reads with MiXCR anew, one entry per CDR3 protein. In the table there are some 45,000 distinct CDR3 sequences, about a tenth of which are singletons. The V gene is TRBV29-1, the J gene TRBJ1-1; possibly TRBD1 for D (5 bases). The sequence came from an adult who was a healthcare worker with PCR-confirmed SARS-CoV-2 infection or an uninfected control (not recorded which). Sequencing used whole blood, obtained at baseline. CDR3 region: CSVVQARNTEAFF. The CDR3, as DNA: TGCAGCGTTGTACAGGCCAGGAACACTGAAGCTTTCTTT.